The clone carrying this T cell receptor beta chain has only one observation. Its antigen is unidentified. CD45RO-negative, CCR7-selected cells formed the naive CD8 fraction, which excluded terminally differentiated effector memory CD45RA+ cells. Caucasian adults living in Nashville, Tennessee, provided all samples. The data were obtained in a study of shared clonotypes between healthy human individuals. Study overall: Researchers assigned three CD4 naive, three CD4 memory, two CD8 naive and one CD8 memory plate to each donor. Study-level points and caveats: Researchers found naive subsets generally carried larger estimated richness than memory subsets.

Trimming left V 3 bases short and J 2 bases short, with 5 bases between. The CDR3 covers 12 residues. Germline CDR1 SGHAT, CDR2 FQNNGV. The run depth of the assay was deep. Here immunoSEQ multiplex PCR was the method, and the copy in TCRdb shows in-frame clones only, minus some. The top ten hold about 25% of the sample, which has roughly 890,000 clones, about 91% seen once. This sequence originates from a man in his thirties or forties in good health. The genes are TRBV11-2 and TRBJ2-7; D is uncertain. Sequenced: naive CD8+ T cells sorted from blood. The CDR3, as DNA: TGTGCCAGCAGCTTCCATACCTACGAGCAGTACTTC. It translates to CASSFHTYEQYF. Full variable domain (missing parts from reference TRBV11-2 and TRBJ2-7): EAGVAQSPRYKIIEKRQSVAFWCNPISGHATLYWYQQILGQGPKLLIQFQNNGVVDDSQLPKDRFSAERLKGVDSTLKIQPAKLEDSAVYLCASSFHTYEQYFGPGTRLTVT.